The 13 T cell receptor beta chains below all came from one sample that was sequenced in a study of regulatory T cells in long-lasting Graves disease. Arm-PCR of CDR3 regions and iRepertoire HTBI primers were the basis on which TCR beta libraries were built. TCRdb analysed the multiplex PCR reads with MiXCR anew, one entry per CDR3 protein. Here the sample spans roughly 520,000 distinct CDR3 sequences, 12% being singletons. Specified time point: newly diagnosed GD, antithyroid drugs for less than 3 months. PBMC-extracted RNA yielded the TCR library. The sample was also reused in another study, on T cells in Graves' hyperthyroidism and ophthalmopathy.

The material sequenced was peripheral blood mononuclear cells (PBMCs), taken at new diagnosis, from a patient treated with antithyroid drugs. The source is a woman aged 25 to 39 with Graves disease.

This clonotype was observed many times. This sequence joins TRBV19 and TRBJ1-2; tentatively, D is TRBD1 (5 bases). V was shortened by 3 bases and J by 3 bases, with 17 bases between the two germline ends. Germline V lookup: CDR1 LNHDA, CDR2 SQIVND (reference sequence). There are 16 residues in the CDR3. The CDR3 is CASSIPRPGTDYGYTF. In DNA form, the CDR3 reads TGTGCCAGTAGTATCCCCCGTCCGGGGACGGACTATGGCTACACCTTC. Drawing the rest from reference TRBV19 and TRBJ1-2, the complete variable domain is DGGITQSPKYLFRKEGQNVTLSCEQNLNHDAMYWYRQDPGQGLRLIYYSQIVNDFQKGDIAEGYSVSREKKESFPLTVTSAQKNPTAFYLCASSIPRPGTDYGYTFGSGTRLTVV.

The sample holds a few counts of this clonotype. The J gene is TRBJ2-1, the V gene TRBV6-1; D not resolved. CDR3 length: 12 amino acids. V was pared by 3 bases and J by 3 bases, with 3 bases between. Germline CDR1 MNHNS, CDR2 SASEGT. The CDR3 coding sequence is TGTGCCAGCAGTGAGTACTACAATGAGCAGTTCTTC. This sequence encodes CASSEYYNEQFF.

This clonotype was detected many times. The CDR3 DNA is TGTGCCAGCAGTTTAAGGACTCGCTATGGCTACACCTTC. It yields the protein CASSLRTRYGYTF. The chain is built from TRBV28 and TRBJ1-2, with unresolved D. In germline, CDR1 is MDHEN, CDR2 SYDVKM. There are 13 residues in the CDR3. Trimming cost V 2 bases and J 4 bases, with 8 bases left between them.

This clonotype has a count of ten or more. The chain joins TRBV5-6 to TRBJ2-1, with TRBD2 matching over 12 bases. CDR1 and CDR2 from the germline V gene are SGHDT and YYEEEE. Germline trimming cut 3 bases from V and 7 bases from J; bases unmatched to any gene: 11. CDR3 length: 17 amino acids. The CDR3 nucleotides are TGTGCCAGCAGCTCCCTCATGACTAGCGGGAGTACGAATGAGCAGTTCTTC. This codes for CASSSLMTSGSTNEQFF.

This chain connects TRBV20-1 to TRBJ2-4; TRBD2 aligns across 16 bases. Germline CDR1 reads DFQATT; CDR2 reads SNEGSKA (reference sequence). The CDR3 consists of 15 residues. Trimming removed 2 bases from V and 15 bases from J; junction bases left unmatched: 10. CDR3: CSARPGTSGRAELYF. CDR3 bases: TGCAGTGCTAGACCAGGGACTAGCGGGAGGGCCGAATTGTACTTC.

This clonotype has more than one count but fewer than ten. The rearrangement links TRBV4-1 to TRBJ2-1; 9 bases are shared with TRBD2. The germline V gene has CDR1 MGHRA and CDR2 YSYEKL. The CDR3 contains 16 residues. The junction had 8 bases not matched to a gene; V was cut back by 1 base and J by 7 bases. The CDR3: CASSQGPTRGGNEQFF. Here the CDR3 DNA reads TGCGCCAGCAGCCAAGGTCCAACGCGGGGGGGGAATGAGCAGTTCTTC.

This clonotype was seen repeatedly, ten times or more. V gene TRBV28 combines with J gene TRBJ2-1; 8 nucleotides agree with TRBD2. Trimming cost V 5 bases and J 0 bases; bases outside gene matches: 6. The germline V gene has CDR1 MDHEN and CDR2 SYDVKM. CDR3 length equals 16 residues. CDR3 in amino acids: CASSGAGEVSYNEQFF. CDR3 nucleotide sequence: TGTGCCAGCAGTGGAGCGGGAGAGGTCTCCTACAATGAGCAGTTCTTC.

Comment on this clonotype: This sequence may be a read error, since a much larger clone differs from it by one base. The J gene is TRBJ1-2, the V gene TRBV6-1; the D is unclear. The CDR3 runs to 18 residues. Germline-derived CDR1 and CDR2 are MNHNS and SASEGT. The CDR3, as DNA: TGTGCCAGCAGTGCAAACCGGGAAGCTTCCCTACTTATCTATGTCTACACCTTC. It is translated as CASSANREASLLIYVYTF.

This clonotype was recorded many times. The gene calls are TRBV30 and TRBJ2-1; tentatively, D is TRBD1 (5 bases). The CDR3 runs 14 residues. The V gene's germline CDR1 is GTSNPN and CDR2 SVGIG (reference sequence). Trimming shortened V by 3 bases and J by 0 bases, and 9 bases separated the two germline ends. The DNA for the CDR3 is TGTGCCTGGAGGCATAGGGGCTCCTACAATGAGCAGTTCTTC. Residues: CAWRHRGSYNEQFF.

This clonotype was recorded at least ten times. The V gene is TRBV2, the J gene TRBJ2-3; TRBD1 might be the D (5 bases). V was shortened by 8 bases and J by 0 bases, with 9 bases between the two germline ends. Germline V gene sequence: CDR1 SNHLY, CDR2 FYNNEI. The CDR3 contains 13 residues. The DNA for the CDR3 is TGTGCCAGCCTCAGGGAAAGCACAGATACGCAGTATTTT. This encodes CASLRESTDTQYF. Filled out from reference TRBV2 and TRBJ2-3, the complete variable domain reads EPEVTQTPSHQVTQMGQEVILRCVPISNHLYFYWYRQILGQKVEFLVSFYNNEISEKSEIFDDQFSVERPDGSNFTLKIRSTKLEDSAMYFCASLRESTDTQYFGPGTRLTVL.

This clonotype was observed many times. The J gene is TRBJ2-3, the V gene TRBV4-3; TRBD2 matches at 7 bases. The trim removed 0 bases at V and 6 bases at J, leaving 12 bases unmatched. The CDR3 is made up of 17 amino acids. Germline V CDR1 and CDR2: LGHNA, YSLEER. CDR3 loop: CASSQDGTGGSGDTQYF. The CDR3 DNA follows: TGCGCCAGCAGCCAAGATGGGACCGGGGGGAGCGGTGATACGCAGTATTTT.

J is TRBJ2-3 and V is TRBV12-3 or TRBV12-4; 14 bases map to TRBD2. The CDR3 loop spans 17 amino acids. V lost 6 bases to trimming and J lost 4 bases; unmatched junction nucleotides: 9. CDR3: CASSSTSGRAVADTQYF. Here the CDR3 DNA reads TGTGCCAGCAGCTCGACTAGCGGGAGGGCCGTAGCAGATACGCAGTATTTT.

This clonotype was counted many times. This chain uses TRBV6-1 with TRBJ2-2, with D possibly TRBD2 on 6 matching bases. V lost 6 bases to trimming and J lost 2 bases, with 16 bases between them. This CDR3 contains 16 residues. CDR1 is MNHNS, CDR2 SASEGT, per germline. CDR3 region: CASRNLASVNTGELFF. CDR3 DNA: TGTGCCAGCAGAAACCTAGCGTCGGTAAACACCGGGGAGCTGTTTTTT.